This T cell receptor (beta chain) originates from a study of blood T cell repertoires in COVID-19. Overall study context: Samples of COVID-19 (acute and convalescent) were obtained from the United States, Italy and Spain. PBMCs, B-cell-depleted T cells, or T cells provided the cDNA or gDNA that made up the material.

Original methodology: It was from reference gene primer amplification that nucleated cell counts were estimated. Assay: immunoSEQ multiplex PCR; the TCRdb copy retains only in-frame clones and omits some. That table is the source of V, J and clone size, and D and trimming were worked out from the DNA. This repertoire shows 70,000 to 100,000 clones, over 65% found once; its top ten account for roughly 10%. The sequencing sample was made of peripheral blood. The clonotype was recovered from a human donor in a cohort sampled during active COVID-19.

The CDR3 DNA reads TGTGCCAGCAGCCAAGGACAGGGATCCCACGAGCAGTACTTC. It encodes CASSQGQGSHEQYF. V usage is TRBV3-1 (or the pseudogene TRBV3-2) and J usage is TRBJ2-7, with TRBD1 identical over 7 bases. The germline V gene has CDR1 LGHDT and CDR2 YNNKEL (reference sequence). The CDR3 totals 14 residues. Trimming cost V 1 base and J 5 bases; bases outside gene matches: 5.